The 21 T cell receptor beta chains presented below share a single source sample, sequenced in a study of shared clonotypes between healthy human individuals. Profiling relied on immunoSEQ multiplex PCR, and the TCRdb table lists in-frame clones only, not all of them. Seen here are around 1.1 million clones, 70% to 80% observed once, and the top ten hold approximately 0.9%. The sample comprised memory CD4+ T cells from PBMCs. The subset denotes: CD45RA-negative fraction. These receptors all stem from a man aged 18 to 29 in good health. Some clones in this sample may be carry-over from other donors' samples.

This clone was seen only a few times. The rearrangement links TRBV9 to TRBJ1-1; D is undetermined. Deletions cut 0 bases from V and 1 base from J, with 10 bases between. Germline assignment: CDR1 SGDLS and CDR2 YYNGEE. This CDR3 has 15 residues. The CDR3, as DNA: TGTGCCAGCAGCGTAGCTAACACCCCGAACACTGAAGCTTTCTTT. It yields the protein CASSVANTPNTEAFF.

The chain couples TRBV29-1 to TRBJ1-4, with D possibly matching TRBD1 (6 bases). Germline CDR1 and CDR2: SQVTM and ANQGSEA. The CDR3 has 14 amino acids. The germline V and J ends were trimmed by 4 bases and 2 bases, with 11 bases remaining between them. DNA for the CDR3: TGCAGCGTTGTGGCGGACAGTACTAATGAAAAACTGTTTTTT. Protein product: CSVVADSTNEKLFF.

Comment on this clone: This may be a read error: a much more frequent sequence differs by one nucleotide. J is TRBJ2-2 and V is TRBV7-9; D gene unclear. Trimming removed 0 bases from V and 3 bases from J, with 5 bases in between. This CDR3 has 14 amino acids. Germline CDR1 reads SEHNR; CDR2 reads FQNEAQ (reference sequence). CDR3 nucleotides: TGTGCCAGCAGCTTAGCCCGGTACACCGGGGAGCTGTTTTTT. This codes for CASSLARYTGELFF.

This sequence joins TRBV6-5 and TRBJ2-5, with D possibly TRBD1 on 6 matching bases. CDR1 and CDR2 (germline): MNHEY, SVGAGI. This CDR3 has 16 amino acids. Trimming removed 4 bases from V and 5 bases from J, with 20 bases in between. CDR3 in amino acids: CASSFRGERYEETQYF. The CDR3 nucleotides are TGTGCCAGCAGTTTCAGGGGAGAGAGATATGAGGAGACCCAGTACTTC.

V and J are TRBV6-1 and TRBJ2-2; D possibly matches TRBD1 or TRBD2 (7 bases each). Trimming took 8 bases from V and 4 from J, leaving 17 bases between them. Germline CDR1 and CDR2: MNHNS and SASEGT. This CDR3 region has 15 residues. CDR3 nucleotide sequence: TGTGCCAGCGTGGGGAGGGGACAGACCACCGGGGAGCTGTTTTTT. Encoded protein: CASVGRGQTTGELFF.

This rearrangement joins TRBV29-1 to TRBJ2-7; TRBD2 aligns across 10 bases. This CDR3 is built from 13 residues. The J segment lost 3 bases and the V segment lost 7 bases, leaving 6 bases of the junction unmatched. Germline CDR1 is SQVTM and CDR2 is ANQGSEA. CDR3 in DNA: TGCAGCGCAAGCCTAGCGGGGGTCTACGAGCAGTACTTC. It translates to CSASLAGVYEQYF.

The chain joins TRBV19 to TRBJ2-1; 12 bases align to TRBD2. The CDR3 length is 19 residues. Germline V gives CDR1 LNHDA, CDR2 SQIVND (reference sequence). V lost 3 bases and J lost 7; bases outside the gene matches: 16. DNA for the CDR3: TGTGCCAGTAGTATTGGGAGACTAGCGGGGGAGGGATTAGGGAATGAGCAGTTCTTC. Translation: CASSIGRLAGEGLGNEQFF.

The chain couples TRBV5-4 to TRBJ2-2; a weak D match, TRBD2 (6 bases). CDR3 length: 18 residues. Trimming cost V 3 bases and J 0 bases, with 18 bases left between them. In germline, CDR1 is SGHNT, CDR2 YYREEE (reference sequence). CDR3 sequence reads: CASSSGTRLFANTGELFF. CDR3 DNA sequence: TGTGCCAGCAGCTCCGGGACTCGACTTTTCGCGAACACCGGGGAGCTGTTTTTT.

The CDR3, as DNA: TGTGCCAGCTCTCAGATCGAAGGGAATCAGCCCCAGCATTTT. Protein product: CASSQIEGNQPQHF. The chain joins TRBV18 to TRBJ1-5; D is unclear. V lost 6 bases to trimming and J lost 4 bases, with 13 bases between them. CDR1 is KGHSH, CDR2 LQKENI, per germline. The CDR3 consists of 14 residues. The full variable domain, with the rest looked up from reference TRBV18 and TRBJ1-5, is NAGVMQNPRHLVRRRGQEARLRCSPMKGHSHVYWYRQLPEEGLKFMVYLQKENIIDESGMPKERFSAEFPKEGPSILRIQQVVRGDSAAYFCASSQIEGNQPQHFGDGTRLSIL.

This clone was recorded a few times. The chain recombines TRBV6-5 with TRBJ1-2, with D perhaps TRBD1 (5 bases). V lost 6 bases to trimming and J lost 7 bases, with 9 bases between them. Germline V gives CDR1 MNHEY, CDR2 SVGAGI. CDR3 length: 11 amino acids. The CDR3 sequence: CASRGVSGYTF. The CDR3, as DNA: TGTGCCAGCAGGGGGGTTAGTGGCTACACCTTC.

This sequence joins TRBV5-6 and TRBJ1-2; the D is unclear. The CDR3 contains 14 residues. V was cut by 4 bases and J by 7 bases, with 17 bases left in between. Germline V gene lookup returns CDR1 SGHDT and CDR2 YYEEEE. CDR3 sequence reads: CASSPGIGMGGYTF. DNA for the CDR3: TGTGCCAGCAGCCCGGGGATAGGGATGGGTGGCTACACCTTC.

The chain couples TRBV9 to TRBJ1-2; 10 bases fit TRBD1. Trimming at V came to 0 bases and at J to 12 bases, leaving 11 bases not matched to a gene. The V gene's germline CDR1 is SGDLS and CDR2 YYNGEE. The CDR3 sequence is 15 residues long. CDR3 sequence (DNA): TGTGCCAGCAGCGTAGGGTCGGACAGGGGGAAAGTAAACACCTTC. This gives the protein CASSVGSDRGKVNTF.

The rearrangement joins TRBV6-5 to TRBJ1-2; 10 nucleotides align to TRBD1. There are 15 residues in the CDR3. V lost 8 bases, J lost 8 bases, and 14 bases stayed unmatched. Germline V CDR1 and CDR2: MNHEY, SVGAGI. The CDR3 region has the DNA TGTGCCAGCGTGAGGACAGGGGGTAGTATCAGGGGCTACACCTTC. This codes for CASVRTGGSIRGYTF.

V gene TRBV18 combines with J gene TRBJ2-7; 8 nucleotides line up with TRBD2. Germline assignment: CDR1 KGHSH and CDR2 LQKENI. There are 18 residues in the CDR3. V dropped 3 bases and J dropped 0; count of bases not matched to a gene: 13. The CDR3 DNA sequence: TGTGCCAGCTCACCTGCTCTTGGAGCGGGAGTTTTCTCCTACGAGCAGTACTTC. It yields the protein CASSPALGAGVFSYEQYF.

The chain carries TRBV29-1 and TRBJ2-3; the D gene is possibly TRBD1 (5 bases). Germline V gene lookup returns CDR1 SQVTM and CDR2 ANQGSEA. CDR3 length equals 13 residues. The CDR3 bases are TGCATGGCCCATGTGGGGCACACAGATACGCAGTATTTT. This codes for CMAHVGHTDTQYF.

To note about this clone: A read error is possible here, since a much larger clone lies one base away. Other DNA sequences in this sample translate to the same CDR3. The V gene is TRBV5-1, the J gene TRBJ2-7, with 13 bases that match TRBD2. In germline, CDR1 is SGHRS, CDR2 YFSETQ. This CDR3 spans 16 amino acids. The chain's CDR3 is CAGSLTLAGGPNEQYF. The CDR3 coding sequence is TGCGCCGGCAGCTTGACACTAGCGGGAGGGCCAAACGAGCAGTACTTC.

This clone was observed a few times. The chain recombines TRBV6-5 with TRBJ2-1; the match to TRBD2 covers 12 bases. CDR1 and CDR2 (germline): MNHEY, SVGAGI. Unmatched junction bases numbered 5, after V lost 2 bases and J lost 6 bases. The CDR3 sequence is 16 residues long. CDR3 loop: CASSYASGRDGNEQFF. The CDR3 bases are TGTGCCAGCAGTTACGCTAGCGGGAGGGACGGCAATGAGCAGTTCTTC.

The chain links TRBV28 to TRBJ1-1; maybe TRBD1 (6 bases). CDR1 MDHEN and CDR2 SYDVKM come from the germline V gene. The V and J ends lost 11 bases and 9 bases respectively, with 19 bases between them. The CDR3 extends over 12 amino acids. The CDR3 DNA reads as TGTGCCTATGGGGGCCGAGGGTTGCAAGCTTTCTTT. This gives the protein CAYGGRGLQAFF.

The chain links TRBV5-3 to TRBJ1-5; no clear D. TRBV5-3 is given ORF status, its function remaining uncertain. V lost 1 base, J lost 2 bases, and 10 bases lay in between. CDR3 length: 15 amino acids. The CDR3 region has the DNA TGTGCCAGAAGCTTGTTGGGAAGGGGCAATCAGCCCCAGCATTTT. Protein: CARSLLGRGNQPQHF.

CDR3 amino acids: CASSQESLAANTGELFF. The CDR3 nucleotides read TGTGCCAGCAGCCAAGAATCCCTAGCGGCGAACACCGGGGAGCTGTTTTTT. The chain combines TRBV4-2 with TRBJ2-2; TRBD2 agrees at 7 bases. V shed 0 bases, J shed 0 bases, and the junction held 4 bases outside the gene matches. The CDR3 sequence is 17 residues long. The germline V gene has CDR1 LGHNA and CDR2 YNFKEQ.

V is TRBV10-3 and J is TRBJ1-1; D is ambiguous. The length of the CDR3 is 16 residues. The V gene's germline CDR1 is ENHRY and CDR2 SYGVKD. V lost 6 bases, J lost 0 bases, and 17 bases lay in between. The CDR3 region is CAIRPQSWTLNTEAFF. The DNA for the CDR3 is TGTGCCATCAGACCACAGTCCTGGACCCTGAACACTGAAGCTTTCTTT.